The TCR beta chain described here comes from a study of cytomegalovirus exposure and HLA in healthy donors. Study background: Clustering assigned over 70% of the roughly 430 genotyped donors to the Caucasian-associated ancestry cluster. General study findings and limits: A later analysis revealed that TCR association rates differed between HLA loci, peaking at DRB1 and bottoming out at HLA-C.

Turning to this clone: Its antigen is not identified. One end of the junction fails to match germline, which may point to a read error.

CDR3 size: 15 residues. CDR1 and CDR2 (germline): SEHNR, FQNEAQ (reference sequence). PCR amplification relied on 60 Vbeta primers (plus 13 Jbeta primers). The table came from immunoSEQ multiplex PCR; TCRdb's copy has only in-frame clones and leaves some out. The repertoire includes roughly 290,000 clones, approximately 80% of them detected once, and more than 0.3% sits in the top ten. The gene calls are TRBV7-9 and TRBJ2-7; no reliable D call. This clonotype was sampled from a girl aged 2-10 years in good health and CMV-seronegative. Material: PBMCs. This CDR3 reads CSSSSETYLPYEQYF. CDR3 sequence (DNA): TGTTCCAGCAGCTCAGAGACTTACCTACCCTACGAGCAGTACTTC.